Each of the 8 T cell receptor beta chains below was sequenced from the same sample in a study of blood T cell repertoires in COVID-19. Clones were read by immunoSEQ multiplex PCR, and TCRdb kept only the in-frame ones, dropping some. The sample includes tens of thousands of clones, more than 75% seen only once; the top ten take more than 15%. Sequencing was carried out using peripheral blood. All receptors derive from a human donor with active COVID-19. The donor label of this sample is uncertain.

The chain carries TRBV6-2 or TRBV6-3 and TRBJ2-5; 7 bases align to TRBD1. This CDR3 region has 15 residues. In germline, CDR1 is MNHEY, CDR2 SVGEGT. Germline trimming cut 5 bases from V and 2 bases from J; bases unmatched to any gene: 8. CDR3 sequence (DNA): TGTGCCAGCAGTCCCTGGGGCAGGGGGCAAGAGACCCAGTACTTC. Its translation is CASSPWGRGQETQYF.

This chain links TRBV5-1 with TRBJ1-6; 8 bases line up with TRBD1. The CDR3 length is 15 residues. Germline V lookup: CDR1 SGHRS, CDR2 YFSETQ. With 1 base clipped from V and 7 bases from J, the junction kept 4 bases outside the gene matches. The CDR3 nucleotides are TGCGCCAGCAGCTTGAGCTCAGGGGGCAATTCACCCCTCCACTTT. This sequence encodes CASSLSSGGNSPLHF.

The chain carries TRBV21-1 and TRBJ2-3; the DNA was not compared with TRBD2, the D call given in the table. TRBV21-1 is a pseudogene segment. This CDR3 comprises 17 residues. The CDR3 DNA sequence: TGTGCCAGCAGCAAATGGTACAGGGAGGGGGTTCCAGATACGCAGTATTTT. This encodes CASSKWYREGVPDTQYF.

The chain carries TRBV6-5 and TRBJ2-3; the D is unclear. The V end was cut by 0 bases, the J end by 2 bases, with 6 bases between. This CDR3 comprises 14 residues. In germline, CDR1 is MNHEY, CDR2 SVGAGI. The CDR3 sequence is CASSYSYYTDTQYF. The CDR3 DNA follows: TGTGCCAGCAGTTACTCGTACTACACAGATACGCAGTATTTT.

This CDR3 reads CASSPGGGGAEKTQYF. The CDR3 DNA reads as TGTGCCAGCAGCCCCGGGGGCGGGGGGGCAGAAAAGACCCAGTACTTC. The J gene is TRBJ2-5, the V gene TRBV3-1 (or the pseudogene TRBV3-2), with 9 nucleotides matching TRBD2. V lost 4 bases to trimming and J lost 6 bases; unmatched junction nucleotides: 12. The CDR3 has 16 residues. Germline V gene data show CDR1 as LGHDT and CDR2 as YNNKEL (reference sequence).

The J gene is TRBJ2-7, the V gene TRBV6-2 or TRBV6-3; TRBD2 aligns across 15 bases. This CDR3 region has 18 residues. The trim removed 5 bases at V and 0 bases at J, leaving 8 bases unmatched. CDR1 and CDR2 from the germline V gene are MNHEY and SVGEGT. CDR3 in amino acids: CASSQPGTSGGSSYEQYF. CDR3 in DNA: TGTGCCAGCAGTCAACCCGGGACTAGCGGGGGGAGCTCCTACGAGCAGTACTTC.

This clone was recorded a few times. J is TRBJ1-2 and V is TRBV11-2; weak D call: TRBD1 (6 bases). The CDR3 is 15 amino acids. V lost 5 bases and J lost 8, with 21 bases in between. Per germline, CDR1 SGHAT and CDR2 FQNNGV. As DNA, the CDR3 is TGTGCCAGCAGCCCCCGCGGGGGGCGTAGTTGGGGCTACACCTTC. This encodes CASSPRGGRSWGYTF.

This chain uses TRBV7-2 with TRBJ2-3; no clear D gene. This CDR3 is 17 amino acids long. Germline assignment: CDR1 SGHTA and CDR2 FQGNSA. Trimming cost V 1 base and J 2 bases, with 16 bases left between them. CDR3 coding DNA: TGTGCCAGCAGCTTAGATCCCGGATCTAGTTACACAGATACGCAGTATTTT. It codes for CASSLDPGSSYTDTQYF.